The TCR beta chain under discussion was sequenced for a study of blood T cell repertoires in COVID-19. Study-wide context: Some COVID-19 samples were acute and others convalescent; all came from the United States, Italy and Spain. T cells, B-cell-depleted T cells, or PBMCs supplied cDNA or gDNA.

As originally analysed: Reference gene primer amplification in the assay estimated nucleated cell counts. Profiled with immunoSEQ multiplex PCR; TCRdb holds only in-frame clones, not every one. V and J calls and clone size are those listed in that table; D and trimming were worked out from the DNA. The table shows about 75,000 clones, with 75% to 90% occurring only once. The germline V gene encodes CDR1 SNHLY and CDR2 FYNNEI. The V segment lost 6 bases and the J segment 2 bases; nucleotides outside the gene matches: 8. The CDR3 sequence is 15 residues long. The source is a man aged 80 or over with COVID-19, enrolled during active disease. Source material: peripheral blood. The rearrangement joins TRBV2 to TRBJ2-5; 8 nucleotides match TRBD1. In DNA, the CDR3 is TGTGCCAGCAGCCGGGACAGGTCCGGTCAAGAGACCCAGTACTTC. Protein sequence: CASSRDRSGQETQYF.